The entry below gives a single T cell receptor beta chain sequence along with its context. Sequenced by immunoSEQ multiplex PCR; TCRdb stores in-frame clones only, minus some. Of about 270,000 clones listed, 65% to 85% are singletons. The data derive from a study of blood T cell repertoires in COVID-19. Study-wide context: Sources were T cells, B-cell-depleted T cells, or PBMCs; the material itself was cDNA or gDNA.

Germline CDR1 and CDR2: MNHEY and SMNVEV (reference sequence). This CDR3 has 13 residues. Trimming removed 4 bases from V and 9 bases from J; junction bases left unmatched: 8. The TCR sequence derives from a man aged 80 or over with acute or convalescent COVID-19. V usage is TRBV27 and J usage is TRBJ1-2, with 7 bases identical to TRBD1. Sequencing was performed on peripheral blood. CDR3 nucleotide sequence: TGTGCCAGCAGTTATAAACAGGGGTATAGCTACACCTTC. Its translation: CASSYKQGYSYTF.